The entry that follows covers one T cell receptor (beta chain) sequence. Method: immunoSEQ multiplex PCR; TCRdb's copy keeps in-frame clones and lacks some. The repertoire holds around 11,000 clones, around 74% seen once, with 35% in the top ten. The sample comes from a study of OX40 agonist ivuxolimab in advanced cancers. Study as a whole: Ivuxolimab, an agonist antibody against OX40 (CD134), was given to patients. Patients achieving partial responses numbered three: one hepatocellular carcinoma case and two cutaneous melanoma cases.

V lost 1 base and J 4 bases, leaving 8 bases between the germline ends. The CDR3 consists of 14 residues. Germline assignment: CDR1 SGHVS and CDR2 FQNEAQ. The chain has TRBV7-8 and TRBJ2-1; D remains ambiguous. This specimen was CD4+ or CD8+ T cells sorted from blood, taken in a trial of the OX40 agonist ivuxolimab. The origin of this receptor is an adult with an advanced solid tumor such as melanoma, head and neck, liver or kidney cancer. The CDR3 loop reads CASSLVRQYNEQFF. The DNA of the CDR3 is TGTGCCAGCAGCTTAGTCAGACAATACAATGAGCAGTTCTTC.